One sample yielded the 29 T cell receptor beta chains listed below, sequenced in a study of cytomegalovirus exposure and HLA in healthy donors. Clones were read by immunoSEQ multiplex PCR, and TCRdb kept only the in-frame ones, dropping some. Among 100,000 to 150,000 clones listed, around 86% were seen once. Sample: PBMCs. The receptors were sampled from a woman between 18 and 29 years old in good health and CMV-seronegative.

The J gene is TRBJ1-2, the V gene TRBV11-2, with D unresolved. CDR1 is SGHAT, CDR2 FQNNGV, per germline. V lost 0 bases, J lost 4 bases, and 6 bases lay in between. The CDR3 extends over 13 amino acids. CDR3 DNA sequence: TGTGCCAGCAGCTTAGAGCCGGGCTATGGCTACACCTTC. Encoded protein: CASSLEPGYGYTF.

V and J are TRBV27 and TRBJ2-7; weak D call: TRBD1 (5 bases). CDR1 is MNHEY and CDR2 is SMNVEV in the germline V gene (reference sequence). The ends were cut back, 10 bases at V and 3 bases at J, with 16 bases in the middle. The CDR3 is made up of 13 amino acids. The CDR3 protein is CATRPETDYEQYF. The CDR3 nucleotides read TGTGCCACCCGGCCGGAGACAGACTACGAGCAGTACTTC.

The chain employs TRBV11-2 and TRBJ2-7; 9 positions match TRBD2. Unmatched junction bases numbered 12, after V lost 4 bases and J lost 5 bases. Germline V gene sequence: CDR1 SGHAT, CDR2 FQNNGV. The CDR3 loop spans 16 amino acids. The CDR3 DNA sequence: TGTGCCAGCAGCTCCATAGGGGCGGGAGGGCTTAACGAGCAGTACTTC. Encoded protein: CASSSIGAGGLNEQYF.

The CDR3: CASSDWVAGAGEQFF. The DNA of the CDR3 is TGTGCCAGCAGTGATTGGGTAGCGGGAGCAGGCGAGCAGTTCTTC. The V call is TRBV6-1, the J call TRBJ2-1, with TRBD2 matching 9 bases. V was clipped by 3 bases and J by 10 bases; unmatched bases: 10. The CDR3 extends over 15 amino acids. Germline loops: CDR1 MNHNS, CDR2 SASEGT.

This clone was detected only a few times. The V gene is TRBV4-1, the J gene TRBJ1-2; 7 bases align to TRBD1. Germline trimming cut 1 base from V and 9 bases from J; bases unmatched to any gene: 11. CDR3 length: 15 residues. Germline V gene data show CDR1 as MGHRA and CDR2 as YSYEKL. Here the CDR3 DNA reads TGCGCCAGCAGCCAAGTGTTGGGGACAGCCCCACGCTACACCTTC. As protein: CASSQVLGTAPRYTF.

The chain joins TRBV7-9 to TRBJ2-2, with D perhaps TRBD2 (5 bases). The CDR3 runs 15 residues. Germline-derived CDR1 and CDR2 are SEHNR and FQNEAQ (reference sequence). Deletions cut 8 bases from V and 7 bases from J, with 20 bases between. The CDR3 protein is CASQTRELLYGELFF. The CDR3 nucleotides read TGTGCCAGCCAGACCCGGGAACTATTATACGGGGAGCTGTTTTTT. Filled out from reference TRBV7-9 and TRBJ2-2, the complete variable domain reads DTGVSQNPRHKITKRGQNVTFRCDPISEHNRLYWYRQTLGQGPEFLTYFQNEAQLEKSRLLSDRFSAERPKGSFSTLEIQRTEQGDSAMYLCASQTRELLYGELFFGEGSRLTVL.

The chain is built from TRBV7-9 and TRBJ1-5; TRBD1 agrees at 9 bases. Germline V lookup: CDR1 SEHNR, CDR2 FQNEAQ (reference sequence). Trimming cost V 4 bases and J 6 bases; bases outside gene matches: 7. This CDR3 comprises 15 residues. The CDR3 sequence is CASSWDREAGQPQHF. DNA for the CDR3: TGTGCCAGCAGCTGGGACAGGGAAGCGGGTCAGCCCCAGCATTTT.

This clone has just a few counts. The rearrangement links TRBV14 to TRBJ2-7; D unresolved. V dropped 2 bases and J dropped 1 base, with 3 bases sitting between them. Germline-derived CDR1 and CDR2 are SGHDN and FVKESK. This CDR3 comprises 12 residues. The CDR3, as DNA: TGTGCCAGCAGCCAACCGTCCTACGAGCAGTACTTC. This gives the protein CASSQPSYEQYF. The full variable domain, in which reference TRBV14 and TRBJ2-7 provide the parts outside the CDR3, is EAGVTQFPSHSVIEKGQTVTLRCDPISGHDNLYWYRRVMGKEIKFLLHFVKESKQDESGMPNNRFLAERTGGTYSTLKVQPAELEDSGVYFCASSQPSYEQYFGPGTRLTVT.

The V gene is TRBV5-4, the J gene TRBJ2-3; TRBD2 matches at 10 bases. V lost 0 bases to trimming and J lost 2 bases; unmatched junction nucleotides: 9. Germline V gene lookup returns CDR1 SGHNT and CDR2 YYREEE (reference sequence). The CDR3 has 18 residues. Here the CDR3 DNA reads TGTGCCAGCAGCTTGGCCCTATTAGCGGGAGGCCCCACAGATACGCAGTATTTT. Translated, it gives CASSLALLAGGPTDTQYF.

This chain links TRBV28 with TRBJ2-2, with 13 bases identical to TRBD2. There are 17 residues in the CDR3. Trimming took 4 bases from V and 5 from J; bases not matched to a gene: 7. The germline CDR1 and CDR2 sequences are MDHEN and SYDVKM. The CDR3 spells CASSSRALAGGTGELFF. The CDR3 bases are TGTGCCAGCAGTTCCCGAGCACTAGCGGGGGGGACCGGGGAGCTGTTTTTT. Based on the CDR3 plus reference TRBV28 and TRBJ2-2, the full variable domain is DVKVTQSSRYLVKRTGEKVFLECVQDMDHENMFWYRQDPGLGLRLIYFSYDVKMKEKGDIPEGYSVSREKKERFSLILESASTNQTSMYLCASSSRALAGGTGELFFGEGSRLTVL.

The CDR3 DNA is TGTGCCAGCAGCCCCGGGGATGAGCAGTTCTTC. Its protein is CASSPGDEQFF. The rearrangement links TRBV13 to TRBJ2-1, with D possibly TRBD2 on 5 matching bases. Looked up from germline, CDR1 is PRHDT and CDR2 is FYEKMQ (reference sequence). V was trimmed by 5 bases and J by 8 bases, leaving 7 bases between them. The CDR3 loop spans 11 amino acids.

CDR3 sequence reads: CASIDKQGLATNEKLFF. The CDR3 DNA follows: TGTGCCAGCATCGATAAACAGGGGCTAGCAACTAATGAAAAACTGTTTTTT. This sequence joins TRBV28 and TRBJ1-4; 7 bases are shared with TRBD1. The CDR3 is 17 residues long. Trimming cost V 7 bases and J 0 bases; bases outside gene matches: 11. Germline loops: CDR1 MDHEN, CDR2 SYDVKM.

This chain joins TRBV7-2 and TRBJ2-3; TRBD1 aligns across 10 bases. Looked up from germline, CDR1 is SGHTA and CDR2 is FQGNSA. V trimming: 8 bases; J trimming: 4 bases; junction bases outside the gene matches: 9. CDR3 length: 15 residues. CDR3 nucleotides: TGTGCCAGCGGAAACCGGGACAGGGGCGCAGATACGCAGTATTTT. Amino acids: CASGNRDRGADTQYF.

The chain carries TRBV10-1 and TRBJ2-1; 13 nucleotides agree with TRBD2. The CDR3 totals 14 residues. Germline V lookup: CDR1 WNHNN, CDR2 SYGVQD (reference sequence). V trimming: 8 bases; J trimming: 7 bases; junction bases outside the gene matches: 5. The CDR3 DNA reads as TGCGCCAGCTCTGGACTAGCGGGAGTTAATGAGCAGTTCTTC. Residues: CASSGLAGVNEQFF.

With regard to this clone: Compared with germline, one end of the junction differs, possibly owing to a read error. V and J are TRBV5-6 and TRBJ2-1, with D uncertain. The CDR3 has 12 residues. In germline, CDR1 is SGHDT, CDR2 YYEEEE. CDR3 coding DNA: TGTGCCAGCAGCTTGTCAACCCCCCCGGAGCTCTTC. Translation: CASSLSTPPELF. The full variable domain, in which reference TRBV5-6 and TRBJ2-1 provide the parts outside the CDR3, is DAGVTQSPTHLIKTRGQQVTLRCSPKSGHDTVSWYQQALGQGPQFIFQYYEEEERQRGNFPDRFSGHQFPNYSSELNVNALLLGDSALYLCASSLSTPPELFGPGTRLTVL.

V usage is TRBV28 and J usage is TRBJ2-7; TRBD1 is a possible D gene (6 bases). V shed 4 bases and J shed 3 bases, with 13 bases lying between them. This CDR3 is 14 amino acids long. Germline V gene data show CDR1 as MDHEN and CDR2 as SYDVKM. The CDR3 here is CASSSFRDNYEQYF. Written as DNA, the CDR3 is TGTGCCAGCAGTTCCTTCCGGGACAACTACGAGCAGTACTTC.

The chain uses TRBV7-8 and TRBJ2-7, with 7 bases lining up with TRBD1. Germline values: CDR1 SGHVS, CDR2 FQNEAQ. Losses at the gene ends were 5 bases for V and 1 base for J; bases not matched to a gene: 8. The CDR3 contains 15 residues. The CDR3 sequence: CASSPGQVKSYEQYF. CDR3 bases: TGTGCCAGCAGCCCAGGACAGGTAAAGTCCTACGAGCAGTACTTC.

The rearrangement uses TRBV19 and TRBJ2-3, with 12 bases matching TRBD2. Looked up from germline, CDR1 is LNHDA and CDR2 is SQIVND (reference sequence). V shed 3 bases and J 7 bases; nucleotides not matched to a gene: 11. CDR3 length equals 17 residues. The chain's CDR3 is CASSIASGRAGENTQYF. Written as DNA, the CDR3 is TGTGCCAGTAGTATCGCTAGCGGGAGGGCCGGGGAGAATACGCAGTATTTT.

V gene TRBV11-3 combines with J gene TRBJ1-1; weak D call: TRBD1 (6 bases). Trimming left V 4 bases short and J 5 bases short, with 17 bases between. The CDR3 spans 15 residues. CDR1 SGHNT and CDR2 YENEEA come from the germline V gene. The CDR3 reads CASSSRTGFLTEAFF. The CDR3 nucleotides are TGTGCCAGCAGCTCGCGAACAGGGTTTCTGACTGAAGCTTTCTTT.

This clone was counted between two and nine times. The chain joins TRBV7-2 to TRBJ2-7, with a tentative D call TRBD1 (5 bases). Trimming left V 3 bases short and J 4 bases short, with 10 bases between. Looked up from germline, CDR1 is SGHTA and CDR2 is FQGNSA. The CDR3 runs 13 residues. The CDR3 DNA is TGTGCCAGCAGCTTTGACAGAGTGTACGAGCAGTACTTC. Amino acids: CASSFDRVYEQYF.

The V call is TRBV11-3, the J call TRBJ2-1; the match to TRBD2 covers 9 bases. The trim removed 5 bases at V and 8 bases at J, leaving 10 bases unmatched. The CDR3 consists of 15 residues. Germline-derived CDR1 and CDR2 are SGHNT and YENEEA. The CDR3 DNA is TGTGCCAGCAGCAGAATTAGCGGGAGACGCTATGAGCAGTTCTTC. This sequence encodes CASSRISGRRYEQFF.

This sequence joins TRBV7-2 and TRBJ2-7; no firm D call. The CDR3 has 13 residues. V was clipped by 0 bases and J by 1 base, with 4 bases between them. Germline values: CDR1 SGHTA, CDR2 FQGNSA. This CDR3 reads CASSLAESYEQYF. The CDR3 DNA is TGTGCCAGCAGCTTAGCAGAGTCCTACGAGCAGTACTTC. Combining the CDR3 with reference TRBV7-2 and TRBJ2-7 gives the whole variable domain GAGVSQSPSNKVTEKGKDVELRCDPISGHTALYWYRQSLGQGLEFLIYFQGNSAPDKSGLPSDRFSAERTGGSVSTLTIQRTQQEDSAVYLCASSLAESYEQYFGPGTRLTVT.

This chain links TRBV10-3 with TRBJ2-6; 11 bases are shared with TRBD2. Germline CDR1 ENHRY, CDR2 SYGVKD. The CDR3 loop spans 21 amino acids. V shed 6 bases, J shed 2 bases, and the junction held 18 bases outside the gene matches. In DNA, the CDR3 is TGTGCCATCAGACCCCAAGTACTGGGGCTAGCGGGAGGAGCTGGGGCCAACGTCCTGACTTTC. Translating it yields CAIRPQVLGLAGGAGANVLTF.

J is TRBJ2-1 and V is TRBV20-1; the D gene is possibly TRBD2 (6 bases). V lost 3 bases, J lost 6 bases, and 6 bases lay in between. Germline V lookup: CDR1 DFQATT, CDR2 SNEGSKA (reference sequence). This CDR3 comprises 11 residues. CDR3 bases: TGCAGTGCTAGGACTAGCAATGAGCAGTTCTTC. Amino acids: CSARTSNEQFF.

This clone was seen once. V is TRBV4-1 and J is TRBJ2-3; weak D call: TRBD2 (5 bases). Germline CDR1 and CDR2: MGHRA and YSYEKL. V was cut by 1 base and J by 2 bases, with 10 bases left in between. This CDR3 has 15 residues. CDR3 amino acids: CASSQVTTHTDTQYF. CDR3 coding DNA: TGCGCCAGCAGCCAAGTGACTACACACACAGATACGCAGTATTTT.

The rearrangement uses TRBV9 and TRBJ2-3; possibly TRBD2 for D (6 bases). This CDR3 contains 18 residues. Germline CDR1 reads SGDLS; CDR2 reads YYNGEE. Trimming removed 0 bases from V and 5 bases from J, with 22 bases in between. CDR3 nucleotide sequence: TGTGCCAGCAGCGTAGGTGCTTGGGGACTGGAAGTACAAGATACGCAGTATTTT. This encodes CASSVGAWGLEVQDTQYF.

V gene TRBV5-1 combines with J gene TRBJ1-2; no reliable D call. The CDR3 runs to 14 residues. CDR1 and CDR2 (germline): SGHRS, YFSETQ. V was pared by 0 bases and J by 5 bases, with 11 bases between. For the CDR3, the DNA is TGCGCCAGCAGCTTGGATCAGGAAAAGTATGGCTACACCTTC. It specifies CASSLDQEKYGYTF.

This chain connects TRBV5-4 to TRBJ2-2, with 9 bases that match TRBD2. With V trimmed by 4 bases and J by 6 bases, 10 bases remained unmatched. The CDR3 length is 16 residues. Germline V gene sequence: CDR1 SGHNT, CDR2 YYREEE (reference sequence). This CDR3 is CASSRALAGRAGELFF. The CDR3 region has the DNA TGTGCCAGCAGCCGAGCTCTAGCGGGAAGGGCCGGGGAGCTGTTTTTT.

The rearrangement uses TRBV28 and TRBJ2-4; 7 positions match TRBD1. Germline V gene lookup returns CDR1 MDHEN and CDR2 SYDVKM. V was clipped by 6 bases and J by 6 bases; unmatched bases: 11. CDR3 length: 15 residues. The CDR3 nucleotides are TGTGCCAGCAGCGGCTCCGGGACAGAGGGAAACATTCAGTACTTC. Amino acid sequence: CASSGSGTEGNIQYF.